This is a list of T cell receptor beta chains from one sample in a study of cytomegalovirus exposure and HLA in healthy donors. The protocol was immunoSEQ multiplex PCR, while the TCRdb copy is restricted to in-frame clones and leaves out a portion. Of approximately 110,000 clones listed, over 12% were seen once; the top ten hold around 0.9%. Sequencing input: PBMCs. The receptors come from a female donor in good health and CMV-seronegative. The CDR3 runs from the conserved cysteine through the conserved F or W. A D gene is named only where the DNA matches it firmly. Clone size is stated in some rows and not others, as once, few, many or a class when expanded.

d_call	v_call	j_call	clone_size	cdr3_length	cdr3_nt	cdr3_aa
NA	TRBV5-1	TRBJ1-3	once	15	TGCGCCAGCAGCTTGGACTCAGGTTCAGGAAACACCATATATTTT	CASSLDSGSGNTIYF
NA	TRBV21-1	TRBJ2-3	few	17	TGTGCCAGCAGCAAAGGGCTAGCGGGGGGGAGCACAGATACGCAGTATTTT	CASSKGLAGGSTDTQYF
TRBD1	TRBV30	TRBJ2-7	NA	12	TGTGCCTGGGACAGGGGGCCCTACGAGCAGTACTTC	CAWDRGPYEQYF
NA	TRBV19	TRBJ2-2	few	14	TGTGCCAGTAATTGGCCAGGGGCTTCCGGGGAGCTGTTTTTT	CASNWPGASGELFF
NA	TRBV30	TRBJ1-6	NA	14	TGTGCCTGGAGTGGAGAATACAGGGCCGCACCCCTCCACTTT	CAWSGEYRAAPLHF
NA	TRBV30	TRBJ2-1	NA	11	TGTGCCTGGAATCGGGACTTTCTAACGTTCTTC	CAWNRDFLTFF
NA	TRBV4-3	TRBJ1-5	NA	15	TGCGCCAGCAGCCAAGTTTTTCAGGGATCTCAGCCCCAGCATTTT	CASSQVFQGSQPQHF
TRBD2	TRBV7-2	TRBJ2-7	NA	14	TGTGCCAGCAGCTCGGGACTAGCGGGAGTCGAGCAGTACTTC	CASSSGLAGVEQYF
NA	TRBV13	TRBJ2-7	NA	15	TGTGCCAGCAGCTTAGCTGGACTGGTAAACTACGAGCAGTACTTC	CASSLAGLVNYEQYF
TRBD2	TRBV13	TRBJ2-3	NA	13	TGTGCCAGCAGCTCGGGGGGTAAGGATACGCAGTATTTT	CASSSGGKDTQYF
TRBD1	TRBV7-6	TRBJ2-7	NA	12	TGTGCCAGCAGTCTAACAGGGGTCGAGCAGTACTTC	CASSLTGVEQYF
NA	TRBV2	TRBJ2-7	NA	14	TGTGCCAGCATCAATGGTGGCAGGGGTTGGGAGCAGTACTTC	CASINGGRGWEQYF
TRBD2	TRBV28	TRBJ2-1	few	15	TGTGCCAGCAGTTACGGACTAGCAGATTACAATGAGCAGTTCTTC	CASSYGLADYNEQFF
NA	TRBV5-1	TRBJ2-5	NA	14	TGCGCCAGCGGCTTTATAGCCCAAGGTGAGACCCAGTACTTC	CASGFIAQGETQYF
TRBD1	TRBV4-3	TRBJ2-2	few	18	TGCGCCAGCAGTCGTGCCCAGCAGGGGGCGCAGACGGGCGGGGAGCTGTTTTTT	CASSRAQQGAQTGGELFF
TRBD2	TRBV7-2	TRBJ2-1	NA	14	TGTGCCAGCAGCAATAGCGGGGGGGCTGGCGAGCAGTTCTTC	CASSNSGGAGEQFF
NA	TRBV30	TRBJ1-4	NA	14	TGTGCCTGGAGTTGGGGACAACTATCGGGAAAACTGTTTTTT	CAWSWGQLSGKLFF
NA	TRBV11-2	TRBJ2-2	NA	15	TGTGCCAGCAGTCCCGGGACTTACAACACCGGGGAGCTGTTTTTT	CASSPGTYNTGELFF
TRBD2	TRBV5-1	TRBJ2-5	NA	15	TGCGCCAGCACACCTAGCGGGGGGTCCTCGGAGACCCAGTACTTC	CASTPSGGSSETQYF
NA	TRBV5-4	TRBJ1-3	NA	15	TGTGCCAGCAGCCACAGGGACTACCCTGGAAACACCATATATTTT	CASSHRDYPGNTIYF
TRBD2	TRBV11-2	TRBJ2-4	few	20	TGTGCCAGCAGCTTAGATGAAGAGGGACTAGCGGCCGCCCGGAAAAACATTCAGTACTTC	CASSLDEEGLAAARKNIQYF
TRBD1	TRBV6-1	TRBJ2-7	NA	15	TGTGCCAGCAGGGGACAGGGGATCAGCTCCTACGAGCAGTACTTC	CASRGQGISSYEQYF
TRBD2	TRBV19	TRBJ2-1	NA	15	TGTGCCAGTACCCTGACTAGCGGGACTAACAATGAGCAGTTCTTC	CASTLTSGTNNEQFF
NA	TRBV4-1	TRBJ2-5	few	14	TGCGCCAGCAGCTCTTGGAGCGGACAAGAGACCCAGTACTTC	CASSSWSGQETQYF
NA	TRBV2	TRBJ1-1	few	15	TGTGCCAGCCCCACCCGCGCTCCCCAAAACACTGAAGCTTTCTTT	CASPTRAPQNTEAFF
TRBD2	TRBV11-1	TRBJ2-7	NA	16	TGTGCCAGCAGCCCCGCCCGACTAGCGGGCGCCTACGAGCAGTACTTC	CASSPARLAGAYEQYF
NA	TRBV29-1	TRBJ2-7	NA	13	TGCAGCGTTAGAGGACAGACCTCCTACGAGCAGTACTTC	CSVRGQTSYEQYF
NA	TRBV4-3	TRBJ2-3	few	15	TGCGCCAGCAGCCAAGATCGGGACAACACAGATACGCAGTATTTT	CASSQDRDNTDTQYF
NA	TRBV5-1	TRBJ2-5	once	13	TGCGCCAGCAGCAGCCGGACAGAAGAGACCCAGTACTTC	CASSSRTEETQYF